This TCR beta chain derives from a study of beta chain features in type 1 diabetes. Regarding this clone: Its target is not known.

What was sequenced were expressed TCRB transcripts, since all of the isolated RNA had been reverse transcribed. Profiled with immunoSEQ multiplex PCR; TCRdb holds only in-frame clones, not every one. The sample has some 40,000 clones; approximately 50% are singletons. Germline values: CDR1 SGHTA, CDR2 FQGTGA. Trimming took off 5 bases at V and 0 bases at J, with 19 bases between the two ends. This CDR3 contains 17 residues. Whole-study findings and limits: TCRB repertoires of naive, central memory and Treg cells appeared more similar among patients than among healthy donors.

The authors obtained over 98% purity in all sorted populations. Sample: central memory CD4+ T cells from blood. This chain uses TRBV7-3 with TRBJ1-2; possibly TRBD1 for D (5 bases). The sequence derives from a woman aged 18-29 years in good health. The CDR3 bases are TGTGCCAGCAGCCCGTTGGGGGGGAAGGGCGCTAACTATGGCTACACCTTC. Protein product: CASSPLGGKGANYGYTF. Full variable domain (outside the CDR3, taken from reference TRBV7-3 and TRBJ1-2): GAGVSQTPSNKVTEKGKYVELRCDPISGHTALYWYRQSLGQGPEFLIYFQGTGAADDSGLPNDRFFAVRPEGSVSTLKIQRTERGDSAVYLCASSPLGGKGANYGYTFGSGTRLTVV.